This TCR beta chain was sequenced for a study of blood T cell repertoires in COVID-19. For the study at large: Donors in the United States, Italy and Spain gave samples during acute or convalescent COVID-19.

Using immunoSEQ multiplex PCR, the repertoire was profiled, and TCRdb retains in-frame clones only, with some absent. The table records about 180,000 clones, roughly 85% of them present only once. V was clipped by 4 bases and J by 3 bases, with 11 bases between them. The V gene's germline CDR1 is SGDLS and CDR2 YYNGEE. This CDR3 is 14 amino acids long. The rearrangement joins TRBV9 to TRBJ1-5; possible D gene TRBD1, 5 bases. This receptor was identified in a woman in her forties or fifties with COVID-19, enrolled during active disease. Sequenced sample: peripheral blood. The CDR3, as DNA: TGTGCCAGCAGCCAGGGCAGTGTCAATCAGCCCCAGCATTTT. As protein: CASSQGSVNQPQHF.